Each of the 29 T cell receptor beta chains below was sequenced from the same sample in a study of blood T cells in healthy people across ages. Through a sample-barcoded 5' primer and a J-beta primer mix, a second PCR was run for roughly 6 to 11 cycles. TCRdb reanalysed the 5' RACE reads using MiXCR and keeps one entry per CDR3 protein. Among about 1.6 million distinct CDR3 sequences, about 35% were seen once, and the ten largest hold around 11%. What was sequenced was blood. Every receptor here comes from a woman in her twenties or thirties in good health.

The sample holds a few counts of this clonotype. The CDR3 bases are TGCGCCAGCAGCCACTCTGGCACTGAAGCTTTCTTT. As protein: CASSHSGTEAFF. The chain carries TRBV5-1 and TRBJ1-1; the D is unclear. Deletions cut 4 bases from V and 4 bases from J, with 8 bases between. From germline, CDR1 is SGHRS and CDR2 YFSETQ. The CDR3 is 12 amino acids.

This rearrangement joins TRBV6-6 to TRBJ1-6; the D gene is possibly TRBD1 (6 bases). This CDR3 is 14 amino acids long. Germline loops: CDR1 MNHNY, CDR2 SVGAGI (reference sequence). Trimming pared 6 bases from V and 8 bases from J, leaving 14 bases between. CDR3 amino acids: CASRHGQKDSPLHF. CDR3 DNA: TGTGCCAGCAGACATGGACAGAAGGATTCACCCCTCCACTTT.

The V gene is TRBV29-1, the J gene TRBJ1-1; D gene ambiguous. CDR1 and CDR2 (germline): SQVTM, ANQGSEA. The CDR3 runs to 14 residues. Trimming shortened V by 3 bases and J by 0 bases, and 11 bases separated the two germline ends. The CDR3 spells CSVDGARMNTEAFF. Here the CDR3 DNA reads TGCAGCGTTGACGGTGCGAGGATGAACACTGAAGCTTTCTTT.

J is TRBJ2-7 and V is TRBV20-1; 7 positions agree with TRBD2. The CDR3 has 13 residues. In germline, CDR1 is DFQATT, CDR2 SNEGSKA (reference sequence). J gave up 5 bases and V 1 base, and 5 bases lay outside the gene matches. The CDR3 DNA reads TGCAGTGCTAGAGGTCGGGAGGATCACGAGCAGTACTTC. It encodes CSARGREDHEQYF.

This rearrangement joins TRBV5-1 to TRBJ2-7; 8 nucleotides match TRBD1. The length of the CDR3 is 14 residues. Germline trimming cut 6 bases from V and 5 bases from J; bases unmatched to any gene: 10. The germline gives CDR1 SGHRS, CDR2 YFSETQ. This CDR3 reads CASNLTGARHEQYF. The CDR3 coding sequence is TGCGCCAGCAACCTGACAGGGGCGCGGCACGAGCAGTACTTC.

With respect to this clonotype: A read error may account for a junction end that differs from germline. The rearrangement links TRBV15 to TRBJ2-7, with D unresolved. The DNA end is a closer match to TRBJ2-5, so the J assignment may be wrong. Germline V lookup: CDR1 LNHNV, CDR2 YYDKDF (reference sequence). The CDR3 length is 12 residues. CDR3 loop: CTTSRDIETQYF. Here the CDR3 DNA reads TGTACCACCAGCAGAGATATAGAGACCCAGTACTTC.

This chain uses TRBV2 with TRBJ2-3, with 9 bases that match TRBD1. The CDR3 sequence is 15 residues long. Germline CDR1 and CDR2: SNHLY and FYNNEI. With 8 bases clipped from V and 2 bases from J, the junction kept 8 bases outside the gene matches. CDR3 DNA sequence: TGTGCCAGCGTGAGAGGACAGGGGTTCACAGATACGCAGTATTTT. It translates to CASVRGQGFTDTQYF. Full variable domain (outside the CDR3, taken from reference TRBV2 and TRBJ2-3): EPEVTQTPSHQVTQMGQEVILRCVPISNHLYFYWYRQILGQKVEFLVSFYNNEISEKSEIFDDQFSVERPDGSNFTLKIRSTKLEDSAMYFCASVRGQGFTDTQYFGPGTRLTVL.

In this sample, this clonotype turned up a few times. The chain recombines TRBV7-9 with TRBJ2-1; 7 nucleotides agree with TRBD2. The CDR3 runs to 14 residues. Germline V gene sequence: CDR1 SEHNR, CDR2 FQNEAQ (reference sequence). V lost 1 base, J lost 7 bases, and 4 bases stayed unmatched. The CDR3 region is CASSLVGLGNEQFF. In nucleotides, the CDR3 is TGTGCCAGCAGCTTAGTAGGACTAGGGAATGAGCAGTTCTTC.

This clonotype has more than one count but fewer than ten. The chain employs TRBV18 and TRBJ2-5; D unresolved. The CDR3 has 13 residues. Germline assignment: CDR1 KGHSH and CDR2 LQKENI. V was trimmed by 0 bases and J by 5 bases, leaving 7 bases between them. The CDR3 is CASSPPTRETQYF. CDR3 DNA sequence: TGTGCCAGCTCACCACCCACCCGGGAGACCCAGTACTTC.

The chain combines TRBV5-1 with TRBJ2-1, with D tentatively TRBD1 or TRBD2 (5 bases each). Germline-derived CDR1 and CDR2 are SGHRS and YFSETQ. The ends were cut back, 2 bases at V and 6 bases at J, with 12 bases in the middle. CDR3 size: 14 residues. The CDR3 is CASSFTGGVNEQFF. DNA for the CDR3: TGCGCCAGCAGCTTTACAGGAGGTGTCAATGAGCAGTTCTTC.

This clonotype was observed a few times. The V gene is TRBV4-1, the J gene TRBJ2-1; 7 nucleotides line up with TRBD2. Germline V gene data show CDR1 as MGHRA and CDR2 as YSYEKL. The CDR3 contains 15 residues. The V segment lost 1 base and the J segment 9 bases; nucleotides outside the gene matches: 9. The CDR3 loop reads CASSQAAGLGAEQFF. The CDR3 DNA reads as TGCGCCAGCAGCCAAGCGGCCGGACTAGGGGCTGAGCAGTTCTTC.

The gene calls are TRBV7-3 and TRBJ2-5, with D possibly TRBD2 on 5 matching bases. Trimming left V 5 bases short and J 11 bases short, with 12 bases between. The CDR3 totals 11 residues. Germline V lookup: CDR1 SGHTA, CDR2 FQGTGA. The CDR3 coding sequence is TGTGCCAGCAGCACCGGAAGGGAGCAGTACTTC. Translated, it gives CASSTGREQYF.

This clonotype has just one count. A single base separates this from a much larger clone, so it may be a read error. The CDR3 DNA is TGCAGTACTCTTCTCCGGGGCGGTAGCTCCTACAATGAGCAGTTCTTC. Its protein product is CSTLLRGGSSYNEQFF. The chain is built from TRBV20-1 and TRBJ2-1; either TRBD1 or TRBD2 may fit D (5 bases each). From germline, CDR1 is DFQATT and CDR2 SNEGSKA (reference sequence). The ends were cut back, 8 bases at V and 0 bases at J, with 20 bases in the middle. The CDR3 is 16 residues long.

The chain uses TRBV4-1 and TRBJ1-2, with a tentative D call TRBD1 (5 bases). Germline V lookup: CDR1 MGHRA, CDR2 YSYEKL. The CDR3 runs to 15 residues. V was pared by 4 bases and J by 4 bases, with 16 bases between. CDR3 DNA sequence: TGCGCCAGCAGCCTCGGGACCCAGGAGGGCTATGGCTACACCTTC. Encoded protein: CASSLGTQEGYGYTF.

The chain couples TRBV6-1 to TRBJ2-5; D is perhaps TRBD2 (7 bases). Germline V gene data show CDR1 as MNHNS and CDR2 as SASEGT. Deletions cut 0 bases from V and 9 bases from J, with 11 bases between. The CDR3 has 13 residues. The CDR3 sequence: CASSEAGAGAQYF. CDR3 nucleotide sequence: TGTGCCAGCAGTGAAGCGGGGGCGGGGGCCCAGTACTTC.

This clonotype turned up a few times. This rearrangement joins TRBV20-1 to TRBJ2-1; the D gene is possibly TRBD2 (6 bases). Germline-derived CDR1 and CDR2 are DFQATT and SNEGSKA (reference sequence). The V gene lost 3 bases and the J gene lost 4 bases, with 10 bases spanning the gap. This CDR3 is built from 13 residues. The CDR3 DNA is TGCAGTGCTAGCGGGGGTCGGTACAATGAGCAGTTCTTC. Its protein is CSASGGRYNEQFF.

Note on this clonotype: The junction and the germline gene differ at one end; a read error may be behind it. V is TRBV20-1 and J is TRBJ2-7; TRBD2 matches 11 bases. The CDR3 covers 16 residues. The germline CDR1 and CDR2 sequences are DFQATT and SNEGSKA (reference sequence). Here the CDR3 DNA reads TGCAGTGCTAGCCCGACTAGCGGGGCAGCTCTCTACAAGCAGTACTTC. Translating it yields CSASPTSGAALYKQYF.

The chain is built from TRBV27 and TRBJ2-5; 10 positions agree with TRBD2. V shed 3 bases, J shed 11 bases, and the junction held 12 bases outside the gene matches. This CDR3 comprises 15 residues. In germline, CDR1 is MNHEY, CDR2 SMNVEV (reference sequence). Here the CDR3 reads CASSFILAGVGEQYF. In DNA form, the CDR3 reads TGTGCCAGCAGTTTTATCCTAGCGGGAGTTGGTGAGCAGTACTTC.

The chain employs TRBV12-3 or TRBV12-4 and TRBJ2-7; TRBD1 or TRBD2 may be the D gene (5 bases each). The CDR3 contains 15 residues. With 1 base removed from V and 3 bases from J, the gap between germline ends came to 13 bases. CDR3 in DNA: TGTGCCAGCAGTTTAGTGGTGGGACGATTCTACGAGCAGTACTTC. The encoded protein is CASSLVVGRFYEQYF.

The chain is built from TRBV6-1 and TRBJ2-1; D not certain. V lost 2 bases to trimming and J lost 0 bases, with 8 bases between them. The CDR3 extends over 15 amino acids. Per the germline V gene, CDR1 is MNHNS and CDR2 is SASEGT. The CDR3 coding sequence is TGTGCCAGCAGTGAATGGCGGACCTCCTACAATGAGCAGTTCTTC. The encoded protein is CASSEWRTSYNEQFF.

CDR3 nucleotide sequence: TGTGCCATTAGCGGGCAGGGCGCTAACACCGGGGAGCTGTTTTTT. Translation: CAISGQGANTGELFF. This rearrangement joins TRBV2 to TRBJ2-2; TRBD2 agrees at 7 bases. Looked up from germline, CDR1 is SNHLY and CDR2 is FYNNEI. This CDR3 region has 15 residues. The V and J ends lost 10 bases and 2 bases, in that order; junction bases with no gene match: 10.

The V gene is TRBV10-3, the J gene TRBJ1-1; D call uncertain. With 0 bases removed from V and 11 bases from J, the gap between germline ends came to 13 bases. Germline lookup yields CDR1 ENHRY and CDR2 SYGVKD. The CDR3 runs to 13 residues. The CDR3 sequence: CAISESGSPGAFF. CDR3 in DNA: TGTGCCATCAGTGAGTCCGGGTCTCCCGGGGCTTTCTTT.

This clonotype was seen only a few times. This chain connects TRBV27 to TRBJ1-2; D possibly corresponds to TRBD1 (6 bases). CDR1 MNHEY and CDR2 SMNVEV come from the germline V gene (reference sequence). Trimming stripped 0 bases from V and 0 bases from J, with 8 bases between. The CDR3 is made up of 15 amino acids. This chain's CDR3 is CASSLSTGPNYGYTF. The DNA for the CDR3 is TGTGCCAGCAGTTTATCCACAGGGCCTAACTATGGCTACACCTTC.

This clonotype showed up just a few times. This sequence joins TRBV28 and TRBJ1-5, with no clear D. V gave up 2 bases and J gave up 6 bases, with 5 bases separating them. Germline V gene sequence: CDR1 MDHEN, CDR2 SYDVKM. The CDR3 contains 12 residues. The chain's CDR3 is CASSLLRQPQHF. The CDR3 DNA sequence: TGTGCCAGCAGTTTACTACGTCAGCCCCAGCATTTT.

This clonotype was counted between two and nine times. CDR3 nucleotides: TGCAGTGCCCCTAGGGGGCAGGGGCCCTACGAGCAGTACTTC. Protein product: CSAPRGQGPYEQYF. V is TRBV20-1 and J is TRBJ2-7, with TRBD1 matching 7 bases. From germline, CDR1 is DFQATT and CDR2 SNEGSKA (reference sequence). V lost 6 bases and J lost 2; bases outside the gene matches: 10. This CDR3 comprises 14 residues.

This clonotype was observed at least ten times. The chain couples TRBV29-1 to TRBJ1-2; no firm D call. Germline V gene lookup returns CDR1 SQVTM and CDR2 ANQGSEA. This CDR3 has 13 residues. The ends were cut back, 6 bases at V and 5 bases at J, with 16 bases in the middle. CDR3 DNA sequence: TGCAGCGTCACTATGACCGGCGGGTATGGCTACACCTTC. Protein: CSVTMTGGYGYTF.

V usage is TRBV9 and J usage is TRBJ2-7; the match to TRBD1 covers 11 bases. CDR3 length: 15 amino acids. Germline loops: CDR1 SGDLS, CDR2 YYNGEE. With V trimmed by 4 bases and J by 5 bases, 8 bases remained unmatched. The CDR3 region is CASSPWDRGSNEQYF. Here the CDR3 DNA reads TGTGCCAGCAGCCCATGGGACAGGGGGTCCAACGAGCAGTACTTC.

DNA of the CDR3: TGTGCCAGCTCACCGTTCAGGGATAGTGAAGCTTTCTTT. It translates to CASSPFRDSEAFF. This sequence joins TRBV18 and TRBJ1-1, with a possible D match to TRBD1 (5 bases). Trimming stripped 3 bases from V and 7 bases from J, with 12 bases between. Germline CDR1 and CDR2: KGHSH and LQKENI. This CDR3 contains 13 residues.

This clonotype was detected only a few times. CDR3 sequence (DNA): TGTGCCCTAACAAGGGGAATGATGCTTGCTGAAGCTTTCTTT. Protein: CALTRGMMLAEAFF. The genes are TRBV6-1 and TRBJ1-1, with D possibly matching TRBD1 (5 bases). The germline gives CDR1 MNHNS, CDR2 SASEGT. Deletions cut 11 bases from V and 6 bases from J, with 22 bases between. The CDR3 runs 14 residues.